These 3 T cell receptor beta chains came from one sample sequenced in a study of blood T cell repertoires in COVID-19. Generated by immunoSEQ multiplex PCR, the TCRdb table keeps only in-frame clones and is missing some. The profile shows 150,000 to 200,000 clones, 88% of them singletons. The sequencing sample was made of peripheral blood. The receptors here all came from a human donor in a cohort sampled during active COVID-19.

This clone came up a few times. The V call is TRBV6-1, the J call TRBJ1-2; D is undetermined. There are 13 residues in the CDR3. Germline V CDR1 and CDR2: MNHNS, SASEGT. V lost 2 bases and J 4 bases, leaving 8 bases between the germline ends. The CDR3 nucleotides are TGTGCCAGCAGTGAAACCGAGAGCTATGGCTACACCTTC. It translates to CASSETESYGYTF.

The chain uses TRBV20-1 and TRBJ2-7; possibly TRBD1 for D (7 bases). CDR1 is DFQATT and CDR2 is SNEGSKA in the germline V gene (reference sequence). V was clipped by 4 bases and J by 7 bases, with 11 bases between them. This CDR3 contains 11 residues. The CDR3, as DNA: TGCAGTGCTAAGACAGGGAGGGAGCAGTACTTC. Encoded protein: CSAKTGREQYF.

This sequence joins TRBV6-5 and TRBJ1-3; D not resolved. The CDR3 consists of 15 residues. Germline V gene data show CDR1 as MNHEY and CDR2 as SVGAGI. Trimming cost V 6 bases and J 0 bases, with 12 bases left between them. Here the CDR3 reads CASSLEGSSGNTIYF. The CDR3 coding sequence is TGTGCCAGCAGCCTTGAGGGCTCCTCTGGAAACACCATATATTTT.